Included here is one T cell receptor (beta chain) sequence, with context. Its cognate antigen is unknown. TCRdb re-called the 5' RACE reads with MiXCR, one entry per CDR3 protein. The sample holds hundreds of thousands of distinct CDR3 sequences, approximately 8% seen once. V was trimmed by 6 bases and J by 4 bases, leaving 10 bases between them. The CDR3 runs to 14 residues. The sample belongs to a study of T cells after yellow fever vaccination. Study observations and caveats: Clones that expanded after primary vaccination mostly reappeared after the booster (96% CD4, roughly 87% CD8).

The chain has TRBV12-3 or TRBV12-4 and TRBJ2-6, with D unclear. The source of this sequence is a man between 18 and 35 years old who received the YFV17D yellow fever vaccine. The material sequenced was PBMCs, taken roughly seven weeks after the first yellow fever vaccination. The CDR3: CASSSRLGANVLTF. The CDR3 DNA reads TGTGCCAGCAGCTCCCGTTTGGGGGCCAACGTCCTGACTTTC.